This T cell receptor (beta chain) came from a study of regulatory T cells in long-lasting Graves disease. Trimming took 0 bases from V and 5 from J; bases not matched to a gene: 7. CDR1 and CDR2 (germline): DFQATT, SNEGSKA (reference sequence). CDR3 length equals 14 residues. Study-wide results and limits: Persistent cases favored TRBV28, TRBJ1-2 and TRBJ2-5.

This sample's time point: newly diagnosed GD, antithyroid drugs for less than 3 months. The TCR library was made from RNA that had been extracted from PBMCs in TRIzol. Investigators prepared the TCR beta libraries by applying iRepertoire HTBI primers and Arm-PCR of CDR3 regions. TCRdb reprocessed the multiplex PCR reads with MiXCR, giving one entry per CDR3 protein. Among about 300,000 distinct CDR3 sequences listed, over 15% were seen once. A note on this clonotype: Its antigen remains unknown.

The chain uses TRBV20-1 and TRBJ2-7, with 7 bases aligning to TRBD1. The origin of this receptor is a female donor with Graves disease. The material sequenced was peripheral blood mononuclear cells (PBMCs), taken at new diagnosis, from a patient treated with antithyroid drugs. CDR3 bases: TGCAGTGCTAGAGAGTTGACAGGGATCGACGAGCAGTACTTC. Amino acids: CSARELTGIDEQYF.